This TCR beta chain is drawn from a study of regulatory T cells in long-lasting Graves disease. Findings and caveats of the study: When disease was persistent, TRBV28, TRBJ1-2 and TRBJ2-5 were the favored segments. Thyroid tissue went unstudied; only peripheral blood was examined. Newly diagnosed Graves' patients had higher TCR diversity than persistent ones.

This clonotype was recorded a few times. The antigen is undetermined. Germline V CDR1 and CDR2: MNHEY, SVGEGT. The CDR3 runs to 11 residues. V gave up 6 bases and J gave up 9 bases, with 9 bases separating them. According to the study, TCR beta libraries were built with iRepertoire HTBI primers and CDR3-region Arm-PCR. A single record per CDR3 protein comes from TCRdb applying MiXCR to the multiplex PCR reads. The sample has roughly 520,000 distinct CDR3 sequences, approximately 12% seen once; the top ten hold more than 8%. Specified time point: newly diagnosed GD, antithyroid drugs for less than 3 months. PBMCs provided the RNA from which the TCR library was made. These data are also associated with another study on T cells in Graves' hyperthyroidism and ophthalmopathy. In that study: Ophthalmopathy was model-predicted a median approximately six months pre-onset.

The sample here was peripheral blood mononuclear cells (PBMCs), taken at new diagnosis, from a patient treated with antithyroid drugs. This clonotype was obtained from a woman in her twenties or thirties with Graves disease. The chain is built from TRBV6-2 or TRBV6-3 and TRBJ2-1; unclear D gene. Here the CDR3 reads CASRELGEQFF. The DNA of the CDR3 is TGTGCCAGCAGGGAGTTAGGTGAGCAGTTCTTC.